Listed here are 32 T cell receptor beta chains from one sample, sequenced in a study of blood T cell repertoires in COVID-19. TCRdb's table, derived via immunoSEQ multiplex PCR, lists solely in-frame clones and lacks some. This table has about 27,000 clones, 80% to 90% appearing once. The sample comprised peripheral blood. The receptors originated from a woman between 45 and 65 years old with active COVID-19.

The chain has TRBV28 and TRBJ1-1; 7 positions match TRBD1. The CDR3 totals 15 residues. Losses at the gene ends were 3 bases for V and 4 bases for J; bases not matched to a gene: 8. The germline V gene encodes CDR1 MDHEN and CDR2 SYDVKM. The CDR3 loop is CASSFLRQGSTEAFF. DNA of the CDR3: TGTGCCAGCAGTTTTCTTAGACAGGGTAGCACTGAAGCTTTCTTT. Full variable domain (missing parts from reference TRBV28 and TRBJ1-1): DVKVTQSSRYLVKRTGEKVFLECVQDMDHENMFWYRQDPGLGLRLIYFSYDVKMKEKGDIPEGYSVSREKKERFSLILESASTNQTSMYLCASSFLRQGSTEAFFGQGTRLTVV.

This clone was detected once. The chain joins TRBV10-3 to TRBJ2-1; D not certain. Germline loops: CDR1 ENHRY, CDR2 SYGVKD. V lost 3 bases and J lost 6, with 6 bases in between. The CDR3 runs to 12 residues. Here the CDR3 reads CAISDSFNEQFF. In DNA, the CDR3 is TGTGCCATCAGTGACTCGTTCAATGAGCAGTTCTTC.

This chain links TRBV29-1 with TRBJ2-7; tentative D call: TRBD1 (5 bases). Germline lookup yields CDR1 SQVTM and CDR2 ANQGSEA. CDR3 length: 15 residues. Trimming took off 3 bases at V and 4 bases at J, with 19 bases between the two ends. The CDR3 region has the DNA TGCAGCGTTGACTACCTGGCTGGGGCAGAATACGAGCAGTACTTC. Its protein product is CSVDYLAGAEYEQYF.

The chain combines TRBV6-1 with TRBJ1-1, with 8 bases that match TRBD1. Germline assignment: CDR1 MNHNS and CDR2 SASEGT. This CDR3 comprises 16 residues. V lost 3 bases and J lost 1; bases outside the gene matches: 7. The CDR3 region has the DNA TGTGCCAGCAGTGATTCAGGGGGCGCAGGGAACACTGAAGCTTTCTTT. Protein sequence: CASSDSGGAGNTEAFF.

The chain's CDR3 is CASSTDSLVQETQYF. In DNA form, the CDR3 reads TGTGCCAGCAGCACGGACTCCCTGGTACAAGAGACCCAGTACTTC. The rearrangement uses TRBV5-4 and TRBJ2-5; D perhaps matches TRBD2 (5 bases). Germline V lookup: CDR1 SGHNT, CDR2 YYREEE (reference sequence). The ends were cut back, 4 bases at V and 2 bases at J, with 15 bases in the middle. The CDR3 covers 15 residues. The variable domain in full, completed from reference TRBV5-4 and TRBJ2-5, reads ETGVTQSPTHLIKTRGQQVTLRCSSQSGHNTVSWYQQALGQGPQFIFQYYREEENGRGNFPPRFSGLQFPNYSSELNVNALELDDSALYLCASSTDSLVQETQYFGPGTRLLVL.

V and J are TRBV6-1 and TRBJ1-2, with TRBD1 matching over 7 bases. Germline V gene lookup returns CDR1 MNHNS and CDR2 SASEGT. CDR3 length: 15 residues. Trimming removed 2 bases from V and 6 bases from J; junction bases left unmatched: 9. CDR3 loop: CASSEQGGSSHGYTF. CDR3 sequence (DNA): TGTGCCAGCAGTGAACAAGGGGGCTCGTCACATGGCTACACCTTC.

This rearrangement joins TRBV5-1 to TRBJ1-1; tentatively, D is TRBD1 (5 bases). The germline V and J ends were trimmed by 0 bases and 10 bases, with 10 bases remaining between them. CDR1 SGHRS and CDR2 YFSETQ come from the germline V gene. The CDR3 is 12 residues long. The CDR3 protein is CASSLVGGVAFF. CDR3 nucleotides: TGCGCCAGCAGCTTGGTCGGGGGTGTAGCTTTCTTT.

This chain connects TRBV5-1 to TRBJ1-2; 7 bases align to TRBD1. Trimming at V came to 4 bases and at J to 7 bases, leaving 10 bases not matched to a gene. Germline CDR1 and CDR2: SGHRS and YFSETQ. The CDR3 is 14 amino acids. CDR3 nucleotide sequence: TGCGCCAGCAGCCCGATCGACAGGGTCTCTGGCTACACCTTC. Amino acids: CASSPIDRVSGYTF. Full variable domain (outside the CDR3, taken from reference TRBV5-1 and TRBJ1-2): KAGVTQTPRYLIKTRGQQVTLSCSPISGHRSVSWYQQTPGQGLQFLFEYFSETQRNKGNFPGRFSGRQFSNSRSEMNVSTLELGDSALYLCASSPIDRVSGYTFGSGTRLTVV.

This clone was detected a few times. Other DNA sequences in this specimen translate into the identical CDR3. The genes are TRBV19 and TRBJ2-7, with TRBD2 identical over 8 bases. This CDR3 has 15 amino acids. J gave up 1 base and V 5 bases, and 7 bases lay outside the gene matches. Germline CDR1 and CDR2: LNHDA and SQIVND (reference sequence). DNA of the CDR3: TGTGCCAGTAGTCCGGGACTAGGAATGTCCTACGAGCAGTACTTC. This translates into CASSPGLGMSYEQYF.

This chain links TRBV4-1 with TRBJ2-6; maybe TRBD1 (5 bases). Per germline, CDR1 MGHRA and CDR2 YSYEKL. V was trimmed by 0 bases and J by 3 bases, leaving 15 bases between them. CDR3 length: 18 residues. This CDR3 is CASSQDQGIKYGANVLTF. The CDR3 DNA is TGCGCCAGCAGCCAAGATCAGGGCATTAAGTATGGGGCCAACGTCCTGACTTTC.

The chain employs TRBV7-8 and TRBJ2-5; 11 bases are a match to TRBD1. With V trimmed by 2 bases and J by 4 bases, 3 bases remained unmatched. In germline, CDR1 is SGHVS, CDR2 FQNEAQ. CDR3 length equals 15 residues. The CDR3 sequence: CASSLTGTGGETQYF. The CDR3 DNA sequence: TGTGCCAGCAGCTTAACTGGGACAGGGGGAGAGACCCAGTACTTC.

The genes are TRBV4-1 and TRBJ1-5, with D perhaps TRBD1 (6 bases). There are 15 residues in the CDR3. With 2 bases removed from V and 3 bases from J, the gap between germline ends came to 11 bases. Per germline, CDR1 MGHRA and CDR2 YSYEKL. CDR3 amino acids: CASSQSGGPNQPQHF. The CDR3 coding sequence is TGCGCCAGCAGCCAATCTGGGGGCCCCAATCAGCCCCAGCATTTT.

The gene calls are TRBV9 and TRBJ2-1; D may be TRBD2 (5 bases). V lost 2 bases to trimming and J lost 1 base, with 7 bases between them. This CDR3 has 14 residues. Germline V gene lookup returns CDR1 SGDLS and CDR2 YYNGEE. CDR3 region: CASSVAGSYNEQFF. The CDR3 region has the DNA TGTGCCAGCAGCGTGGCGGGTTCCTACAATGAGCAGTTCTTC.

V is TRBV5-1 and J is TRBJ2-2; the match to TRBD1 covers 9 bases. With V trimmed by 0 bases and J by 2 bases, 2 bases remained unmatched. The CDR3 spans 16 residues. Germline V gene sequence: CDR1 SGHRS, CDR2 YFSETQ. The CDR3 bases are TGCGCCAGCAGCTTGGGGACAGGGGTAAACACCGGGGAGCTGTTTTTT. This translates into CASSLGTGVNTGELFF.

The V gene is TRBV2, the J gene TRBJ2-7, with 7 bases identical to TRBD2. The germline gives CDR1 SNHLY, CDR2 FYNNEI. The J segment lost 4 bases and the V segment lost 2 bases, leaving 2 bases of the junction unmatched. This CDR3 is built from 13 residues. The DNA for the CDR3 is TGTGCCAGCAGTGAATGGACTAGTTACGAGCAGTACTTC. It codes for CASSEWTSYEQYF.

This clone was seen just once. The chain uses TRBV10-3 and TRBJ2-1; the D gene is possibly TRBD2 (5 bases). Germline V lookup: CDR1 ENHRY, CDR2 SYGVKD. The length of the CDR3 is 16 residues. V dropped 0 bases and J dropped 3 bases, with 12 bases sitting between them. The DNA for the CDR3 is TGTGCCATCAGTGAGTCGCTAGTTGCGGGCTACAATGAGCAGTTCTTC. Amino acid sequence: CAISESLVAGYNEQFF.

The chain is built from TRBV4-2 and TRBJ2-4; 8 positions match TRBD2. The CDR3 totals 19 residues. Germline assignment: CDR1 LGHNA and CDR2 YNFKEQ. After removal of 4 bases from V and 8 bases from J, the junction contained 22 bases not matched to a gene. The CDR3: CASSRAQGAGASQADIQYF. CDR3 DNA sequence: TGTGCCAGCAGCCGAGCACAGGGAGCGGGAGCCTCACAAGCGGACATTCAGTACTTC.

A single count supports this clone. The rearrangement uses TRBV9 and TRBJ2-6; 10 bases fit TRBD1. Looked up from germline, CDR1 is SGDLS and CDR2 is YYNGEE. The V gene end was trimmed by 4 bases and the J gene end by 3 bases; junction bases not matched to a gene: 4. The CDR3 extends over 16 amino acids. CDR3 residues: CASSPTGGGGANVLTF. Here the CDR3 DNA reads TGTGCCAGCAGCCCGACAGGGGGCGGTGGGGCCAACGTCCTGACTTTC. The full variable domain, completed using reference TRBV9 and TRBJ2-6, is DSGVTQTPKHLITATGQRVTLRCSPRSGDLSVYWYQQSLDQGLQFLIQYYNGEERAKGNILERFSAQQFPDLHSELNLSSLELGDSALYFCASSPTGGGGANVLTFGAGSRLTVL.

Of note for this clone: Relative to the germline gene, one junction end is altered; a read error may explain this. The J gene is TRBJ2-7, the V gene TRBV6-8; D uncertain. Germline V gives CDR1 MNHGY, CDR2 SAAAGT. The CDR3 runs to 14 residues. The CDR3 DNA reads TGTGCCGGCAGCCGTACTTCTGGGCCCTACGAGCAGTACTTC. This codes for CAGSRTSGPYEQYF.

This chain links TRBV3-1 (or the pseudogene TRBV3-2) with TRBJ2-7, with 11 nucleotides matching TRBD2. The J segment lost 5 bases and the V segment lost 1 base, leaving 4 bases of the junction unmatched. This CDR3 has 15 amino acids. CDR1 and CDR2 (germline): LGHDT, YNNKEL (reference sequence). CDR3 in amino acids: CASSQGALAGDEQYF. CDR3 in DNA: TGTGCCAGCAGCCAAGGTGCACTAGCGGGAGACGAGCAGTACTTC.

This chain connects TRBV5-4 to TRBJ2-1, with 9 bases that match TRBD2. Germline V gene data show CDR1 as SGHNT and CDR2 as YYREEE (reference sequence). V lost 0 bases and J lost 4; bases outside the gene matches: 2. This CDR3 region has 15 residues. The CDR3 DNA reads as TGTGCCAGCAGCTTGGGACTAGCGGATTACAATGAGCAGTTCTTC. It is translated as CASSLGLADYNEQFF.

This clone was counted once. V and J are TRBV29-1 and TRBJ1-1; 7 bases agree with TRBD1. The CDR3 runs 13 residues. Germline trimming cut 6 bases from V and 1 base from J; bases unmatched to any gene: 5. Germline-derived CDR1 and CDR2 are SQVTM and ANQGSEA. The CDR3: CSVGRQGNTEAFF. The CDR3, as DNA: TGCAGCGTGGGACGACAGGGGAACACTGAAGCTTTCTTT.

This rearrangement joins TRBV5-1 to TRBJ2-6; D possibly corresponds to TRBD2 (6 bases). This CDR3 comprises 16 residues. Trimming removed 0 bases from V and 1 base from J, with 8 bases in between. Germline values: CDR1 SGHRS, CDR2 YFSETQ. The CDR3 region has the DNA TGCGCCAGCAGCTTGGCCGCGGGGTCTGGGGCCAACGTCCTGACTTTC. Translated: CASSLAAGSGANVLTF.

This chain links TRBV2 with TRBJ1-2; 8 bases fit TRBD1. This CDR3 spans 15 amino acids. CDR1 is SNHLY, CDR2 FYNNEI, per germline. V was pared by 4 bases and J by 4 bases, with 8 bases of the junction left unmatched. CDR3 sequence: CASSGRQGTGYGYTF. DNA for the CDR3: TGTGCCAGCAGTGGTCGACAGGGGACTGGCTATGGCTACACCTTC.

The chain joins TRBV5-6 to TRBJ1-2, with 7 bases aligning to TRBD1. Per the germline V gene, CDR1 is SGHDT and CDR2 is YYEEEE. This CDR3 has 13 residues. V gave up 1 base and J gave up 8 bases; unmatched junction bases: 5. CDR3 in amino acids: CASSLRGPRGYTF. The CDR3, as DNA: TGTGCCAGCAGCTTGAGGGGGCCTCGGGGCTACACCTTC.

The chain recombines TRBV3-1 (or the pseudogene TRBV3-2) with TRBJ2-1; 16 nucleotides agree with TRBD2. V dropped 4 bases and J dropped 15; count of bases not matched to a gene: 3. This CDR3 has 13 amino acids. Germline CDR1 reads LGHDT; CDR2 reads YNNKEL (reference sequence). The CDR3 nucleotides are TGTGCCAGCAGCCCCGGGACTAGCGGGAGGGGGTTCTTC. Translating gives CASSPGTSGRGFF.

J is TRBJ2-5 and V is TRBV5-1; D is possibly TRBD2 (6 bases). The CDR3 sequence is 15 residues long. The V end was cut by 4 bases, the J end by 1 base, with 14 bases between. Germline assignment: CDR1 SGHRS and CDR2 YFSETQ. The CDR3 DNA is TGCGCCAGCAGCCCCGGGGGTAGCGGCCAAGAGACCCAGTACTTC. Translation gives CASSPGGSGQETQYF.

The chain combines TRBV11-2 with TRBJ1-1; TRBD1 matches 8 bases. CDR3 length: 18 residues. The germline CDR1 and CDR2 sequences are SGHAT and FQNNGV. V was clipped by 0 bases and J by 3 bases; unmatched bases: 12. The CDR3 reads CASSLESWQGAQDTEAFF. The CDR3 DNA reads as TGTGCCAGCAGCTTAGAAAGCTGGCAGGGGGCGCAAGACACTGAAGCTTTCTTT.

The chain couples TRBV19 to TRBJ2-1; D unclear. This CDR3 is 15 amino acids long. Trimming cost V 6 bases and J 3 bases, with 15 bases left between them. From germline, CDR1 is LNHDA and CDR2 SQIVND (reference sequence). CDR3 coding DNA: TGTGCCAGTAGCCGCCGAGGAGAATACTACAATGAGCAGTTCTTC. Amino acid sequence: CASSRRGEYYNEQFF.

V gene TRBV19 combines with J gene TRBJ1-1; 11 nucleotides align to TRBD1. CDR3 length equals 16 residues. With V trimmed by 5 bases and J by 3 bases, 8 bases remained unmatched. Germline V gene lookup returns CDR1 LNHDA and CDR2 SQIVND (reference sequence). The DNA of the CDR3 is TGTGCCAGTAGTTTTCCGGGACAGGGGGAGCACACTGAAGCTTTCTTT. Translation: CASSFPGQGEHTEAFF.

V gene TRBV6-5 combines with J gene TRBJ1-1, with unresolved D. The CDR3 has 13 residues. V dropped 6 bases and J dropped 4 bases, with 12 bases sitting between them. CDR1 and CDR2 from the germline V gene are MNHEY and SVGAGI. CDR3 nucleotides: TGTGCCAGCAGCCCCAAACCGGTCACTGAAGCTTTCTTT. The encoded protein is CASSPKPVTEAFF.

This sequence joins TRBV19 and TRBJ2-3; 9 nucleotides agree with TRBD2. The CDR3 consists of 16 residues. Trimming cost V 4 bases and J 4 bases; bases outside gene matches: 9. Germline V lookup: CDR1 LNHDA, CDR2 SQIVND (reference sequence). CDR3 in DNA: TGTGCCAGTAGTAGGGACAGTAGCGGGAGCGCAGATACGCAGTATTTT. Its protein is CASSRDSSGSADTQYF.